Following are 4 T cell receptor beta chains from one sample sequenced in a study of T cells after yellow fever vaccination. TCRdb re-analysed the 5' RACE reads in MiXCR, keeping a single row per CDR3 protein. The repertoire consists of approximately 550,000 distinct CDR3 sequences, with 13% occurring once and the leading ten covering roughly an eighth. Sequenced here: PBMCs, sampled on the day of the yellow fever booster vaccination. The receptors shown here come from a man younger than 45 who received the YFV17D yellow fever vaccine.

This clonotype was seen more than once but under ten times. V usage is TRBV12-3 or TRBV12-4 and J usage is TRBJ2-1; D perhaps matches TRBD2 (5 bases). The CDR3 runs to 15 residues. Trimming shortened V by 3 bases and J by 7 bases, and 16 bases separated the two germline ends. The CDR3 DNA is TGTGCCAGCAGTTTCTCGAGCGGCGTATGGAATGAGCAGTTCTTC. Its protein is CASSFSSGVWNEQFF.

The chain employs TRBV6-2 or TRBV6-3 and TRBJ2-7; tentatively, D is TRBD2 (6 bases). CDR3 length: 15 residues. Trimming shortened V by 6 bases and J by 6 bases, and 21 bases separated the two germline ends. Germline assignment: CDR1 MNHEY and CDR2 SVGEGT. The CDR3 loop is CASRYTGLAFGEQYF. Here the CDR3 DNA reads TGTGCCAGCAGATACACGGGACTGGCCTTCGGCGAGCAGTACTTC.

The gene calls are TRBV30 and TRBJ2-1, with D maybe TRBD2 (5 bases). Germline V lookup: CDR1 GTSNPN, CDR2 SVGIG (reference sequence). The CDR3 runs to 12 residues. Trimming cost V 1 base and J 6 bases, with 7 bases left between them. CDR3 coding DNA: TGTGCCTGGAGTGGAGGGCCCAATGAGCAGTTCTTC. Its translation: CAWSGGPNEQFF.

The table lists this clonotype with a few counts. CDR3 DNA sequence: TGTGCTAGTGGTGGTTCGACTAGCGGGGGATACAATGAGCAGTTCTTC. Translation: CASGGSTSGGYNEQFF. The rearrangement links TRBV12-5 to TRBJ2-1; TRBD2 aligns across 12 bases. V dropped 5 bases and J dropped 4; count of bases not matched to a gene: 6. This CDR3 is 16 amino acids long. CDR1 LGHNT and CDR2 FRNRAP come from the germline V gene.